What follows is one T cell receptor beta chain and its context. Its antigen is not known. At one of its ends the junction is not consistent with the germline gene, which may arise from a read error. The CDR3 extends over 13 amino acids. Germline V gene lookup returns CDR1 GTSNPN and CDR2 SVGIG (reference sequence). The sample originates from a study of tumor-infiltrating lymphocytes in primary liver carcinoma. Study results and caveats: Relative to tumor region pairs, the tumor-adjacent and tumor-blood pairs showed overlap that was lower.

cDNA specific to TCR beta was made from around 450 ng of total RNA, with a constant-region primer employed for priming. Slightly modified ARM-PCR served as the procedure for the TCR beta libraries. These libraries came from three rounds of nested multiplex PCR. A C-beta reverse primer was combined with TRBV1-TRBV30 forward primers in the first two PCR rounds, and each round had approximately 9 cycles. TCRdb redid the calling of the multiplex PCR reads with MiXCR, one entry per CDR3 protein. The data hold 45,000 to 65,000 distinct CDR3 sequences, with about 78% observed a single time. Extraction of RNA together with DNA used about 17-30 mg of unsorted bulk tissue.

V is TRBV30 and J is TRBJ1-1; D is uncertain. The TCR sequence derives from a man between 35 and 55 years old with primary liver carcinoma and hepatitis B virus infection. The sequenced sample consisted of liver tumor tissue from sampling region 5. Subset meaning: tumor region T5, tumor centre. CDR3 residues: CAWSVRTATEAFF. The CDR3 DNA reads TGTGCTTGGAGTGTAAGAACGGCCACTGAAGCTTTCTTT.